A single sample is the source of the 20 T cell receptor beta chains below, sequenced in a study of patients and donors after allogeneic stem cell transplantation. Each CDR3 protein is one row after TCRdb ran MiXCR on the RT-PCR reads. The sample includes roughly 230,000 distinct CDR3 sequences, 11% to 15% of them seen just once. The sample consisted of blood, either unsorted or a sorted T cell fraction (not recorded which). The receptors were gathered from a human donor who was either an allogeneic HSCT recipient or a stem cell or donor lymphocyte infusion donor (not recorded which). It is not recorded whose cells these are; they may come from a transplant donor.

This clonotype has only a few counts. The chain employs TRBV29-1 and TRBJ2-7; D is ambiguous. Per germline, CDR1 SQVTM and CDR2 ANQGSEA. V dropped 3 bases and J dropped 2 bases, with 14 bases sitting between them. This CDR3 contains 14 residues. The CDR3 coding sequence is TGCAGCGTTGACGTGCATGGGCGTACCTACGAGCAGTACTTC. It specifies CSVDVHGRTYEQYF.

Details on this clonotype: With a much larger clone just one base away, this may be a read error. V and J are TRBV12-3 or TRBV12-4 and TRBJ1-1; weak D call: TRBD1 (5 bases). V was pared by 0 bases and J by 7 bases, with 21 bases between. The length of the CDR3 is 17 residues. CDR3 coding DNA: TGTGCCAGCAGTTTAGCGGGTATGGGTGGCAGGGAGAATGAAGCTTTCTTT. Translating gives CASSLAGMGGRENEAFF.

This clonotype was recorded many times. This chain links TRBV12-3 or TRBV12-4 with TRBJ1-3; D is undetermined. This CDR3 region has 17 residues. Trimming left V 6 bases short and J 1 base short, with 19 bases between. The CDR3 region is CASRHGTGPLSGNTIYF. CDR3 DNA sequence: TGTGCCAGCAGGCATGGAACCGGACCTCTTTCTGGAAACACCATATATTTT.

This clonotype was detected many times. This chain uses TRBV4-1 with TRBJ2-4; 10 nucleotides align to TRBD2. CDR3 length equals 16 residues. Losses at the gene ends were 4 bases for V and 9 bases for J; bases not matched to a gene: 12. The germline V gene has CDR1 MGHRA and CDR2 YSYEKL. CDR3 amino acids: CASSPPSGSGSGIQYF. In nucleotides, the CDR3 is TGCGCCAGCAGCCCACCTAGCGGGAGCGGGTCTGGCATTCAGTACTTC.

The table lists this clonotype with a count of one. Here the CDR3 DNA reads TGTGCCAGCAGCTTAGGGCCAGCGGCCTCCTACAATGAGCAGTTCTTC. This encodes CASSLGPAASYNEQFF. The V and J genes are TRBV7-6 and TRBJ2-1; perhaps TRBD2 as D (5 bases). This CDR3 spans 16 amino acids. The V end was cut by 1 base, the J end by 0 bases, with 10 bases between. Germline V CDR1 and CDR2: SGHVS, FNYEAQ.

The chain links TRBV5-1 to TRBJ1-6; 9 bases agree with TRBD1. CDR3 length equals 15 residues. Trimming removed 3 bases from V and 4 bases from J; junction bases left unmatched: 2. Germline V gene lookup returns CDR1 SGHRS and CDR2 YFSETQ. The CDR3 spells CASSWDRDYNSPLHF. DNA for the CDR3: TGCGCCAGCAGCTGGGACAGGGATTATAATTCACCCCTCCACTTT.

The genes are TRBV3-1 and TRBJ2-7; D is unresolved. The CDR3 totals 16 residues. CDR1 and CDR2 from the germline V gene are LGHDT and YNNKEL (reference sequence). V was clipped by 1 base and J by 7 bases, with 20 bases between them. In DNA form, the CDR3 reads TGTGCCAGCAGCCAAGGTAGGAGTTTGTCCGTGGTTGAGCAGTACTTC. Encoded protein: CASSQGRSLSVVEQYF.

This clonotype has only a few counts. The DNA for the CDR3 is TGTGCCAGCAGCCCCAGCGGCTACGACACGGAGACCCAGTACTTC. This codes for CASSPSGYDTETQYF. V gene TRBV4-2 combines with J gene TRBJ2-5, with a tentative D call TRBD2 (5 bases). The germline V and J ends were trimmed by 4 bases and 5 bases, with 17 bases remaining between them. This CDR3 is built from 15 residues. Per the germline V gene, CDR1 is LGHNA and CDR2 is YNFKEQ.

This clonotype was picked up many times. The rearrangement joins TRBV20-1 to TRBJ2-7, with D perhaps TRBD2 (6 bases). Germline-derived CDR1 and CDR2 are DFQATT and SNEGSKA (reference sequence). The CDR3 runs to 17 residues. Between the trimmed V and J ends, which lost 6 bases and 0 bases, there was a span of 24 bases. The CDR3 protein is CSAEGRVSRTLSYEQYF. The CDR3 coding sequence is TGCAGTGCGGAGGGAAGGGTGTCGCGGACTCTCTCCTACGAGCAGTACTTC.

The chain carries TRBV5-4 and TRBJ2-1; TRBD1 agrees at 11 bases. The J segment lost 8 bases and the V segment lost 0 bases, leaving 7 bases of the junction unmatched. This CDR3 has 16 residues. Germline CDR1 is SGHNT and CDR2 is YYREEE (reference sequence). CDR3 coding DNA: TGTGCCAGCAGCTTGGATGGTGGACAGGGGGCTTATGAGCAGTTCTTC. Its protein is CASSLDGGQGAYEQFF.

This clonotype has ten or more counts. The chain uses TRBV20-1 and TRBJ1-3; weak D call: TRBD1 (6 bases). The germline CDR1 and CDR2 sequences are DFQATT and SNEGSKA (reference sequence). CDR3 length: 13 residues. V lost 4 bases and J lost 8, with 15 bases in between. For the CDR3, the DNA is TGCAGTGCTACGGGACATTTTGGGGACACCATATATTTT. Its protein is CSATGHFGDTIYF.

This clonotype appeared many times. The genes are TRBV12-3 or TRBV12-4 and TRBJ2-2; D gene ambiguous. The CDR3 has 16 residues. Trimming shortened V by 7 bases and J by 5 bases, and 20 bases separated the two germline ends. This chain's CDR3 is CASKPPTHGLTGELFF. In nucleotides, the CDR3 is TGTGCCAGCAAACCACCGACCCACGGGCTTACCGGGGAGCTGTTTTTT.

This clonotype was seen more than once but under ten times. The chain has TRBV27 and TRBJ1-1; D is uncertain. Trimming stripped 7 bases from V and 8 bases from J, with 14 bases between. The CDR3 loop spans 12 amino acids. The V gene's germline CDR1 is MNHEY and CDR2 SMNVEV (reference sequence). This chain's CDR3 is CASKGSQEEAFF. CDR3 coding DNA: TGTGCCAGCAAAGGGTCCCAGGAAGAAGCTTTCTTT.

This clonotype showed up just a few times. V and J are TRBV4-2 and TRBJ1-4; the D is unclear. This CDR3 has 12 residues. Trimming removed 1 base from V and 8 bases from J, with 5 bases in between. CDR1 is LGHNA, CDR2 YNFKEQ, per germline. This CDR3 is CASSQVEEKLFF. CDR3 DNA sequence: TGTGCCAGCAGCCAAGTTGAGGAAAAACTGTTTTTT.

This clonotype was detected a few times. The rearrangement joins TRBV12-3 or TRBV12-4 to TRBJ2-1; 10 bases match TRBD2. V lost 1 base and J lost 2; bases outside the gene matches: 17. CDR3 length: 21 residues. The CDR3 DNA follows: TGTGCCAGCAGTTTAGGTATCCGGGGACTAGCGACCAATCGGGCCTACAATGAGCAGTTCTTC. It codes for CASSLGIRGLATNRAYNEQFF.

The genes are TRBV2 and TRBJ2-2, with 9 positions matching TRBD1. Trimming cost V 6 bases and J 6 bases; bases outside gene matches: 8. Germline V gives CDR1 SNHLY, CDR2 FYNNEI. The CDR3 is made up of 15 amino acids. The CDR3 nucleotides read TGTGCCAGCAGCGGGACAGGGAAAGTGTCCGGGGAGCTGTTTTTT. This gives the protein CASSGTGKVSGELFF.

This clonotype occurred many times. The gene calls are TRBV12-3 or TRBV12-4 and TRBJ1-1; the match to TRBD1 covers 8 bases. After removal of 5 bases from V and 1 base from J, the junction contained 6 bases not matched to a gene. The CDR3 length is 15 residues. The CDR3, as DNA: TGTGCCAGCAGTGCTGCAGGGGGCGGGAACACTGAAGCTTTCTTT. This sequence encodes CASSAAGGGNTEAFF.

This chain joins TRBV27 and TRBJ1-2; a weak D match, TRBD1 (6 bases). Looked up from germline, CDR1 is MNHEY and CDR2 is SMNVEV (reference sequence). The CDR3 extends over 16 amino acids. V shed 3 bases and J shed 2 bases, with 16 bases lying between them. The CDR3 region has the DNA TGTGCCAGCAGTTTTAACTCACGGGGGCAGAACTATGGCTACACCTTC. It is translated as CASSFNSRGQNYGYTF.

The V gene is TRBV7-6, the J gene TRBJ2-7; the match to TRBD1 covers 8 bases. Trimming cost V 9 bases and J 5 bases; bases outside gene matches: 12. Germline V gene lookup returns CDR1 SGHVS and CDR2 FNYEAQ. The CDR3 totals 14 residues. CDR3 sequence: CASSDRGLAHEQYF. In DNA form, the CDR3 reads TGTGCCAGTTCTGACAGGGGTTTAGCGCACGAGCAGTACTTC.

J is TRBJ1-4 and V is TRBV20-1, with D possibly matching TRBD1 (6 bases). The CDR3 has 15 residues. Germline CDR1 and CDR2: DFQATT and SNEGSKA (reference sequence). The V and J ends lost 3 bases and 0 bases respectively, with 11 bases between them. The CDR3, as DNA: TGCAGTGCTAGCGTGGACAGCGCAACTAATGAAAAACTGTTTTTT. It codes for CSASVDSATNEKLFF.